These 21 T cell receptor beta chains were all obtained from the same sample, sequenced in a study of blood T cell repertoires in COVID-19. Data came from immunoSEQ multiplex PCR; TCRdb stores just in-frame clones and leaves some out. The sample yields roughly 190,000 clones, roughly 83% seen once. Material: PBMCs or T cells enriched from blood (not recorded which). These receptors were obtained from a woman in her twenties or thirties who had recovered from COVID-19.

The chain has TRBV7-9 and TRBJ2-1; possibly TRBD2 for D (5 bases). Germline CDR1 and CDR2: SEHNR and FQNEAQ (reference sequence). Trimming took off 3 bases at V and 6 bases at J, with 12 bases between the two ends. The CDR3 contains 14 residues. CDR3 sequence (DNA): TGTGCCAGCAGCTTCCTGGGAGCCCTCAATGAGCAGTTCTTC. Its translation is CASSFLGALNEQFF.

In its sample, this clone is medium-sized (0.01 to 0.1%). Other DNA sequences within the sample encode an identical CDR3. This rearrangement joins TRBV15 to TRBJ2-6; 7 nucleotides match TRBD1. There are 15 residues in the CDR3. Trimming cost V 0 bases and J 4 bases; bases outside gene matches: 0. Germline-derived CDR1 and CDR2 are LNHNV and YYDKDF (reference sequence). In DNA, the CDR3 is TGTGCCACCAGCAGAGAACAGGGGGGGGCCAACGTCCTGACTTTC. This translates into CATSREQGGANVLTF.

The chain uses TRBV18 and TRBJ2-1, with 14 bases that match TRBD2. The J segment lost 12 bases and the V segment lost 3 bases, leaving 7 bases of the junction unmatched. Per the germline V gene, CDR1 is KGHSH and CDR2 is LQKENI. The CDR3 has 15 residues. The CDR3, as DNA: TGTGCCAGCTCACCTAGACTAGCGGGAGGGCCTGGGCAGTTCTTC. Translated: CASSPRLAGGPGQFF.

This chain connects TRBV19 to TRBJ2-5; tentatively, D is TRBD2 (6 bases). Between the trimmed V and J ends, which lost 5 bases and 0 bases, there was a span of 13 bases. Germline loops: CDR1 LNHDA, CDR2 SQIVND (reference sequence). CDR3 length: 15 amino acids. As DNA, the CDR3 is TGTGCCAGTAGTGGGGGACTCCAGTACCAAGAGACCCAGTACTTC. Encoded protein: CASSGGLQYQETQYF.

In its sample, this clone was seen a few times. The J gene is TRBJ1-2, the V gene TRBV13, with no clear D. The ends were cut back, 5 bases at V and 4 bases at J, with 14 bases in the middle. Germline V gene data show CDR1 as PRHDT and CDR2 as FYEKMQ (reference sequence). There are 14 residues in the CDR3. The CDR3 nucleotides read TGTGCCAGCAGCCCCCGGGAGAGGAGCTATGGCTACACCTTC. Its translation: CASSPRERSYGYTF.

The gene calls are TRBV28 and TRBJ1-2; a weak D match, TRBD1 (6 bases). Germline CDR1 is MDHEN and CDR2 is SYDVKM. With 6 bases removed from V and 8 bases from J, the gap between germline ends came to 16 bases. The CDR3 runs 13 residues. The CDR3 nucleotides are TGTGCCAGCAGCTCAACGGGGGGGGCCGGCTACACCTTC. As protein: CASSSTGGAGYTF.

CDR3 residues: CASSSPLGGRIGGKGHIEQFF. CDR3 DNA: TGTGCCAGCAGTTCCCCCTTGGGCGGGAGAATTGGGGGGAAGGGGCACATTGAGCAGTTCTTC. The rearrangement links TRBV28 to TRBJ2-1; 7 bases are shared with TRBD2. Germline V gene lookup returns CDR1 MDHEN and CDR2 SYDVKM. The CDR3 spans 21 residues. The ends lost 4 bases at V and 9 bases at J; junction bases unmatched: 30.

The sample holds a few counts of this clone. This sequence joins TRBV6-4 and TRBJ2-1; TRBD2 matches 10 bases. V gave up 4 bases and J gave up 0 bases; unmatched junction bases: 0. CDR3 length: 15 residues. The V gene's germline CDR1 is MRHNA and CDR2 SNTAGT. CDR3 amino acids: CASSVAGGSYNEQFF. The CDR3 region has the DNA TGTGCCAGCAGTGTAGCGGGAGGCTCCTACAATGAGCAGTTCTTC.

V usage is TRBV6-5 and J usage is TRBJ2-3, with 7 bases that match TRBD1. V shed 6 bases and J 4 bases; nucleotides not matched to a gene: 4. The CDR3 extends over 13 amino acids. The germline CDR1 and CDR2 sequences are MNHEY and SVGAGI. In DNA, the CDR3 is TGTGCCAGCAGCGGACAGGTCCCAGATACGCAGTATTTT. Translating gives CASSGQVPDTQYF.

A word on this clone: The CDR3 does not close with the conserved phenylalanine or tryptophan, likely indicating a read error. The DNA is left out, because the CDR3 cannot be placed on it with certainty; the CDR3 is given as TCRdb lists it. The chain links TRBV2 to TRBJ1-3; the DNA was not compared with TRBD1, the D call given in the table. The CDR3 region is 13 residues in length, termini included. Germline V CDR1 and CDR2: SNHLY, FYNNEI. The CDR3 sequence is CASSVIRTGGLKL.

This clone was observed a handful of times. The V call is TRBV6-4, the J call TRBJ2-3, with D perhaps matching TRBD1 (7 bases). This CDR3 is built from 14 residues. Germline V gene data show CDR1 as MRHNA and CDR2 as SNTAGT. With 4 bases removed from V and 1 base from J, the gap between germline ends came to 9 bases. The CDR3 spells CASSARGGTDTQYF. As DNA, the CDR3 is TGTGCCAGCAGTGCCAGGGGGGGCACAGATACGCAGTATTTT.

The chain joins TRBV24-1 to TRBJ1-2; 7 bases agree with TRBD1. This CDR3 spans 16 amino acids. Germline CDR1 reads KGHDR; CDR2 reads SFDVKD. V lost 3 bases and J lost 2; bases outside the gene matches: 8. Here the CDR3 reads CATSDASADRNYGYTF. The CDR3, as DNA: TGTGCCACCAGTGATGCCTCGGCGGACAGGAACTATGGCTACACCTTC.

J is TRBJ1-2 and V is TRBV7-2; 7 bases align to TRBD1. This CDR3 region has 14 residues. V shed 5 bases and J 4 bases; nucleotides not matched to a gene: 7. From germline, CDR1 is SGHTA and CDR2 FQGNSA. This CDR3 reads CASSLDRESYGYTF. The CDR3 DNA is TGTGCCAGCAGCCTCGACAGGGAGAGCTATGGCTACACCTTC.

The rearrangement links TRBV28 to TRBJ1-2; D gene uncertain. There are 14 residues in the CDR3. CDR1 is MDHEN and CDR2 is SYDVKM in the germline V gene. V was shortened by 5 bases and J by 6 bases, with 16 bases between the two germline ends. This CDR3 reads CASSSAPTRDGYTF. CDR3 bases: TGTGCCAGCAGTAGTGCGCCGACCCGGGATGGCTACACCTTC.

This sequence joins TRBV5-4 and TRBJ2-3, with 15 positions matching TRBD2. CDR1 is SGHNT, CDR2 YYREEE, per germline (reference sequence). CDR3 length: 16 amino acids. V lost 4 bases, J lost 4 bases, and 4 bases stayed unmatched. The CDR3, as DNA: TGTGCCAGCAGCCCTGGGACTAGCGGGAGGTCAGATACGCAGTATTTT. It codes for CASSPGTSGRSDTQYF.

The rearrangement joins TRBV20-1 to TRBJ1-2, with 8 positions matching TRBD1. Germline lookup yields CDR1 DFQATT and CDR2 SNEGSKA (reference sequence). The length of the CDR3 is 11 residues. V lost 5 bases, J lost 9 bases, and 5 bases stayed unmatched. CDR3 DNA sequence: TGCAGTGCTGAGACAGGGGACCGCTACACCTTC. Translating gives CSAETGDRYTF.

The chain links TRBV2 to TRBJ2-1; TRBD2 matches 7 bases. With 6 bases clipped from V and 7 bases from J, the junction kept 9 bases outside the gene matches. CDR1 SNHLY and CDR2 FYNNEI come from the germline V gene. This CDR3 is 14 amino acids long. CDR3 loop: CASRGGRASNEQFF. The CDR3, as DNA: TGTGCCAGCAGGGGAGGGAGGGCCTCGAATGAGCAGTTCTTC.

The chain has TRBV18 and TRBJ1-5; a weak D match, TRBD1 (5 bases). The CDR3 loop spans 14 amino acids. The ends were cut back, 8 bases at V and 3 bases at J, with 14 bases in the middle. Per the germline V gene, CDR1 is KGHSH and CDR2 is LQKENI. The CDR3 DNA is TGTGCCAGCGGGGCCGCCGGCAACAATCAGCCCCAGCATTTT. The encoded protein is CASGAAGNNQPQHF.

This clone was seen only a few times. This sequence joins TRBV28 and TRBJ2-7; D gene unclear. Germline lookup yields CDR1 MDHEN and CDR2 SYDVKM. The CDR3 has 11 amino acids. Here the CDR3 DNA reads TGTGCCAGCAGTTCCCAGGAAGGCCAGGTTGTC. Residues: CASSSQEGQVV.

The gene calls are TRBV4-1 and TRBJ1-4; 8 positions agree with TRBD1. The CDR3 is 17 amino acids. Germline CDR1 and CDR2: MGHRA and YSYEKL. The V segment lost 6 bases and the J segment 7 bases; nucleotides outside the gene matches: 16. The chain's CDR3 is CASSQKSQGALIEKLFF. The CDR3 region has the DNA TGCGCCAGCAGTCAAAAATCTCAGGGGGCGCTGATTGAAAAACTGTTTTTT.

J is TRBJ1-1 and V is TRBV3-1 (or the pseudogene TRBV3-2), with 7 positions matching TRBD1. Germline loops: CDR1 LGHDT, CDR2 YNNKEL (reference sequence). With 8 bases clipped from V and 6 bases from J, the junction kept 9 bases outside the gene matches. The CDR3 consists of 13 residues. CDR3 nucleotide sequence: TGTGCCAGCCGACTAGGGGGCGCCCCTGAAGCTTTCTTT. Amino acids: CASRLGGAPEAFF.